The 27 T cell receptor beta chains below all came from one sample that was sequenced in a study of blood T cell repertoires in COVID-19. TCRdb's copy holds only in-frame clones and misses some; the assay was immunoSEQ multiplex PCR. The sample carries some 180,000 clones, less than 80% recorded once. Input material: peripheral blood. These receptors originate from a man aged 45-65 years who had recovered from COVID-19.

The chain couples TRBV11-1 to TRBJ1-4, with a weak D call TRBD1 (5 bases). V was clipped by 5 bases and J by 4 bases, with 14 bases between them. Germline V CDR1 and CDR2: SGHAT, FQDESV (reference sequence). This CDR3 has 15 residues. The CDR3 DNA reads as TGTGCCAGCAGCCCCCGACAGAGCCGTAATGAAAAACTGTTTTTT. This translates into CASSPRQSRNEKLFF.

This clone has just a few counts. V usage is TRBV12-5 and J usage is TRBJ2-5, with D possibly being TRBD1 (6 bases). V gave up 5 bases and J gave up 3 bases, with 13 bases separating them. The CDR3 loop spans 14 amino acids. In germline, CDR1 is LGHNT, CDR2 FRNRAP. The CDR3 protein is CASGPPWTEETQYF. The CDR3, as DNA: TGTGCTAGTGGTCCCCCCTGGACAGAAGAGACCCAGTACTTC.

The chain is built from TRBV5-4 and TRBJ2-2, with TRBD1 identical over 12 bases. The V gene end was trimmed by 4 bases and the J gene end by 6 bases; junction bases not matched to a gene: 4. CDR1 SGHNT and CDR2 YYREEE come from the germline V gene (reference sequence). The CDR3 is 15 amino acids. The CDR3 protein is CASSTGTGGPGELFF. The CDR3 DNA follows: TGTGCCAGCAGCACCGGGACAGGGGGCCCCGGGGAGCTGTTTTTT.

The chain recombines TRBV19 with TRBJ2-1, with TRBD2 matching 11 bases. Germline V lookup: CDR1 LNHDA, CDR2 SQIVND (reference sequence). The CDR3 runs 14 residues. V was pared by 9 bases and J by 4 bases, with 5 bases of the junction left unmatched. The CDR3, as DNA: TGTGCCAGCGAAGGACTAGCGGGTTACAATGAGCAGTTCTTC. Protein: CASEGLAGYNEQFF.

This chain connects TRBV30 to TRBJ1-5; a possible D gene is TRBD1 (6 bases). V was pared by 3 bases and J by 4 bases, with 13 bases between. Germline CDR1 and CDR2: GTSNPN and SVGIG (reference sequence). The CDR3 covers 14 residues. CDR3 in DNA: TGTGCCTGGAGCGCGGGGGGCCGGAATCAGCCCCAGCATTTT. Amino acids: CAWSAGGRNQPQHF.

The chain carries TRBV6-5 and TRBJ2-7, with a weak D call TRBD2 (6 bases). Germline V gene lookup returns CDR1 MNHEY and CDR2 SVGAGI. V gave up 6 bases and J gave up 3 bases, with 18 bases separating them. CDR3 length: 15 amino acids. CDR3 nucleotide sequence: TGTGCCAGCAGGGACGGAGGGCCGTATCTCTACGAGCAGTACTTC. It translates to CASRDGGPYLYEQYF.

The chain links TRBV19 to TRBJ2-7, with 12 nucleotides matching TRBD1. CDR1 and CDR2 (germline): LNHDA, SQIVND (reference sequence). CDR3 length: 16 residues. J gave up 2 bases and V 2 bases, and 4 bases lay outside the gene matches. Here the CDR3 DNA reads TGTGCCAGTAGTATACCGGGACAGGGGGCAACCTACGAGCAGTACTTC. Amino acids: CASSIPGQGATYEQYF.

The chain carries TRBV3-1 (or the pseudogene TRBV3-2) and TRBJ2-7; possibly TRBD1 for D (5 bases). This CDR3 region has 12 residues. Germline V gene lookup returns CDR1 LGHDT and CDR2 YNNKEL (reference sequence). V lost 3 bases to trimming and J lost 7 bases, with 10 bases between them. DNA for the CDR3: TGTGCCAGCAGCCACAGGGTCGGGGAGCAGTACTTC. This gives the protein CASSHRVGEQYF.

This chain uses TRBV6-5 with TRBJ2-7, with a possible D match to TRBD1 (6 bases). The germline CDR1 and CDR2 sequences are MNHEY and SVGAGI. CDR3 length equals 13 residues. With 6 bases removed from V and 0 bases from J, the gap between germline ends came to 9 bases. The CDR3 DNA reads as TGTGCCAGCAGCCGGACAGCCTCCTACGAGCAGTACTTC. It is translated as CASSRTASYEQYF.

This sequence joins TRBV28 and TRBJ2-7; TRBD1 matches 12 bases. This CDR3 region has 15 residues. Germline-derived CDR1 and CDR2 are MDHEN and SYDVKM. V shed 3 bases and J 6 bases; nucleotides not matched to a gene: 6. CDR3 bases: TGTGCCAGCAGTTTGTTCGGGACAGGGGGCGGCGAGCAGTACTTC. It encodes CASSLFGTGGGEQYF.

The rearrangement joins TRBV27 to TRBJ2-5; no clear D. The length of the CDR3 is 13 residues. V lost 3 bases, J lost 5 bases, and 10 bases lay in between. Per the germline V gene, CDR1 is MNHEY and CDR2 is SMNVEV (reference sequence). As DNA, the CDR3 is TGTGCCAGCAGTTTCTCCTTCCGTGAGACCCAGTACTTC. Its translation is CASSFSFRETQYF.

The chain carries TRBV27 and TRBJ2-5; 9 bases agree with TRBD1. V lost 5 bases, J lost 3 bases, and 16 bases stayed unmatched. This CDR3 is 18 amino acids long. Germline CDR1 is MNHEY and CDR2 is SMNVEV (reference sequence). CDR3 in amino acids: CASSPKIPGQGWKETQYF. Written as DNA, the CDR3 is TGTGCCAGCAGTCCAAAAATCCCGGGACAGGGATGGAAAGAGACCCAGTACTTC.

The rearrangement joins TRBV28 to TRBJ1-5, with no clear D. The germline V and J ends were trimmed by 5 bases and 2 bases, with 10 bases remaining between them. From germline, CDR1 is MDHEN and CDR2 SYDVKM. The CDR3 totals 14 residues. The CDR3 loop reads CASSPPGGNQPQHF. CDR3 coding DNA: TGTGCCAGCAGTCCCCCCGGAGGCAATCAGCCCCAGCATTTT.

In DNA form, the CDR3 reads TGTGCCAGCAGCACCCGGGACAGGGGGCTTAGTATCTATGGCTACACCTTC. It translates to CASSTRDRGLSIYGYTF. The chain employs TRBV7-9 and TRBJ1-2; 12 nucleotides agree with TRBD1. V shed 5 bases and J 4 bases; nucleotides not matched to a gene: 11. Germline CDR1 and CDR2: SEHNR and FQNEAQ (reference sequence). The CDR3 contains 17 residues.

This clone was seen a handful of times. The gene calls are TRBV19 and TRBJ2-3, with TRBD1 identical over 8 bases. In germline, CDR1 is LNHDA, CDR2 SQIVND (reference sequence). There are 15 residues in the CDR3. The V segment lost 4 bases and the J segment 2 bases; nucleotides outside the gene matches: 5. As DNA, the CDR3 is TGTGCCAGTAGTAGGTGGACAGGGCACACAGATACGCAGTATTTT. Encoded protein: CASSRWTGHTDTQYF.

The chain links TRBV7-7 to TRBJ2-3, with TRBD2 matching 8 bases. Germline trimming cut 1 base from V and 6 bases from J; bases unmatched to any gene: 6. There are 15 residues in the CDR3. Germline CDR1 reads SSHAT; CDR2 reads FNYEAQ (reference sequence). The CDR3 is CASSLGAAGVDTQYF. The DNA of the CDR3 is TGTGCCAGCAGCTTAGGGGCAGCGGGAGTGGATACGCAGTATTTT.

This clone was counted only a few times. The chain is built from TRBV6-5 and TRBJ1-1; 10 bases fit TRBD1. Germline V gives CDR1 MNHEY, CDR2 SVGAGI. Losses at the gene ends were 5 bases for V and 2 bases for J; bases not matched to a gene: 2. The CDR3 has 14 amino acids. The CDR3 reads CASSRQGANTEAFF. The DNA of the CDR3 is TGTGCCAGCAGTCGACAGGGGGCAAACACTGAAGCTTTCTTT.

V and J are TRBV5-4 and TRBJ1-2; perhaps TRBD1 as D (6 bases). Trimming removed 2 bases from V and 0 bases from J, with 11 bases in between. CDR1 SGHNT and CDR2 YYREEE come from the germline V gene (reference sequence). The CDR3 sequence is 15 residues long. Here the CDR3 reads CASSFQRGTNYGYTF. The CDR3 DNA is TGTGCCAGCAGCTTCCAGAGGGGGACTAACTATGGCTACACCTTC.

This clone was counted once. J is TRBJ2-3 and V is TRBV14; 7 nucleotides agree with TRBD2. CDR1 SGHDN and CDR2 FVKESK come from the germline V gene. The CDR3 loop spans 16 amino acids. The junction had 8 bases not matched to a gene; V was cut back by 4 bases and J by 1 base. Here the CDR3 reads CASSPHAGVGTDTQYF. The CDR3 bases are TGTGCCAGCAGCCCTCACGCGGGAGTTGGCACAGATACGCAGTATTTT.

The DNA for the CDR3 is TGCGCCAGCAGCGGACTAGCGGGATTAGGATACAATGAGCAGTTCTTC. Translated, it gives CASSGLAGLGYNEQFF. This chain connects TRBV4-3 to TRBJ2-1; 12 bases are a match to TRBD2. From germline, CDR1 is LGHNA and CDR2 YSLEER. The CDR3 has 16 residues. Germline trimming cut 5 bases from V and 4 bases from J; bases unmatched to any gene: 6.

This sequence joins TRBV20-1 and TRBJ2-7; the match to TRBD1 covers 8 bases. CDR1 DFQATT and CDR2 SNEGSKA come from the germline V gene (reference sequence). The CDR3 totals 11 residues. After removal of 4 bases from V and 6 bases from J, the junction contained 2 bases not matched to a gene. The CDR3 is CSAIQGVEQYF. CDR3 coding DNA: TGCAGTGCTATACAGGGGGTCGAGCAGTACTTC.

This rearrangement joins TRBV4-1 to TRBJ2-3; 15 positions agree with TRBD2. The V gene's germline CDR1 is MGHRA and CDR2 YSYEKL. The trim removed 3 bases at V and 6 bases at J, leaving 10 bases unmatched. CDR3 length: 18 residues. The CDR3 sequence is CASSQTGLAGGLGDTQYF. The CDR3 bases are TGCGCCAGCAGCCAGACAGGACTAGCGGGAGGGCTGGGGGATACGCAGTATTTT.

In its sample, this clone was seen once. The chain carries TRBV6-5 and TRBJ2-7; TRBD1 matches at 8 bases. The germline V gene has CDR1 MNHEY and CDR2 SVGAGI. Germline trimming cut 6 bases from V and 7 bases from J; bases unmatched to any gene: 8. The CDR3 sequence is 13 residues long. The CDR3 is CASRPTGAGEQYF. CDR3 nucleotide sequence: TGTGCCAGCAGACCGACAGGGGCTGGAGAGCAGTACTTC.

The chain joins TRBV27 to TRBJ1-2, with D perhaps TRBD1 (6 bases). V lost 3 bases, J lost 8 bases, and 13 bases lay in between. In germline, CDR1 is MNHEY, CDR2 SMNVEV (reference sequence). The CDR3 is made up of 13 amino acids. The CDR3 DNA is TGTGCCAGCAGTTTGTACAGGGCAGGGGGCTACACCTTC. Its translation is CASSLYRAGGYTF.

The chain carries TRBV3-1 (or the pseudogene TRBV3-2) and TRBJ2-1; 9 bases fit TRBD1. The CDR3 sequence is 14 residues long. In germline, CDR1 is LGHDT, CDR2 YNNKEL (reference sequence). After removal of 4 bases from V and 9 bases from J, the junction contained 7 bases not matched to a gene. This CDR3 reads CASSLGQGNTEQFF. The CDR3 coding sequence is TGTGCCAGCAGCCTGGGACAGGGTAATACTGAGCAGTTCTTC.

The chain employs TRBV12-5 and TRBJ2-3; 7 bases align to TRBD2. Trimming took 2 bases from V and 0 from J; bases not matched to a gene: 8. Germline CDR1 reads LGHNT; CDR2 reads FRNRAP. The CDR3 loop spans 17 amino acids. CDR3 sequence: CASGLIAGGISTDTQYF. Written as DNA, the CDR3 is TGTGCTAGTGGTTTGATCGCCGGGGGGATTAGCACAGATACGCAGTATTTT.

The chain has TRBV7-2 and TRBJ2-3; 9 bases agree with TRBD2. The trim removed 1 base at V and 4 bases at J, leaving 6 bases unmatched. Germline CDR1 SGHTA, CDR2 FQGNSA. The CDR3 extends over 16 amino acids. In DNA form, the CDR3 reads TGTGCCAGCAGCTTAGGAGGCGGGGGGGTGGCAGATACGCAGTATTTT. This codes for CASSLGGGGVADTQYF.